The T cell receptor (beta chain) described here comes from a study of identical twins listed by TCRdb under 2016. Regarding the research as a whole: TCR alpha and beta repertoires from monozygotic twins, unrelated adults of various ages and cord blood were deep-sequenced to test whether fetal clonotypes persist. To rule out contamination, replicate twin experiments were performed at different times with different library preparation protocols. The full study reports these points: Invariant T cells such as MAIT and iNKT could partly confound zero-insertion analyses, although diverse VJ usage argued against such confounding for most clonotypes. Because the same donors could not be followed over many years, conclusions were based on cross-sectional statistical analysis. Compared with coincidental sharing between unrelated individuals, out-of-frame TCR alpha sequences shared between twins showed an excess of sequences with low generation probability. A weaker excess of twin sharing was found in beta out-of-frame sequences because the signal-to-noise ratio was lowered by fewer shared sequences. Abundant cord blood beta clonotypes carried fewer insertions; young adult naive repertoires showed a weaker similar trend, while memory repertoires showed none. In monozygotic twins, out-of-frame TCR alpha sharing was systematically underestimated by recombination models, although the models agreed with sharing between unrelated individuals.

Receptor libraries were prepared by 5' RACE. Sequencing took place on an Illumina HiSeq 2000. A universal primer binding site was introduced by template switching, and a unique molecular identifier was present in the final cDNA, enabling accurate counting of TCR cDNA molecules. Specific primers in the conserved constant-segment region were used to synthesize first-strand cDNA for the TCR alpha and beta chains. To control for contamination, every cDNA library was double barcoded, receiving both a SMART-Mk sample barcode and Illumina barcodes. TruSeq adapter sequences, together with Illumina sample barcodes, were added in two successive PCR steps. TCR alpha and beta cDNA libraries were sequenced on the Illumina HiSeq platform with custom primers. The authors processed their data as follows. MiGEC processed the raw reads to extract unique molecular identifiers, while MiXCR was used to determine the CDR3 positions. Recombination models were inferred per individual with the repgenHMM and IGoR tools using an EM algorithm. Shared clonotypes were analyzed with the tcR package in R, and sharing was normalized by the product of cloneset sizes. To study raw recombination without the effects of thymic and clonal selection, out-of-frame nonproductive sequences were analyzed. TCRdb reworked the public reads: Q25 trimming with fastp, MiXCR clone assembly, productive beta chains retained. Rows with a matching CDR3 protein are joined into one entry that keeps the most common DNA and genes. The V and J calls shown here were made by TCRdb, not taken from the authors' results. The sample data list some 790,000 distinct CDR3 sequences, and 15% to 20% of these were observed just once. Of the sample, around 12% falls within the top ten clones.

V is clipped by 3 bases and J by 8 bases, and the sequence between their germline boundaries is 10 bases long. The CDR3 runs 11 residues from the cysteine to the phenylalanine. Solely the CDR3 DNA is kept, with 33 bases framed from the first base. CDR1 SQVTM and CDR2 ANQGSEA are derived from the germline V gene. Only healthy Caucasian donors were included. Three pairs of female monozygotic twins, all aged roughly 18 to 29 years, made up the twin cohort. Peripheral blood mononuclear cells were the source from which RNA for the TCR libraries was isolated. Regarding this clonotype: Its antigen is not yet known. Base quality data are lacking; no much larger clone is found one base away.

In addition, the sample was reused for a study of T cells expressing NK-cell markers. The second paper further reports: Eight or nine donors provided sorted CD3+CD56+NKG2C+, CD3+CD56+NKG2C- and CD3+CD56-NKG2C+ T-cell subsets, whose TCR beta-chain repertoires were profiled. Among the eight sequenced donors, seven were HCMV-seropositive and one was HCMV-seronegative. In several experiments an anti-gammadeltaTCR antibody was added to restrict sorting to alphabetaTCR-expressing T cells. In six donors, the dominant CD3+CD56+NKG2C+ clonotypes were among the top 10 CD8+ clonotypes and accounted for about 1.0-7.5% of CD8+ T cells. Those dominant clonotypes were again the most abundant among CD3+CD56-NKG2C+ cells in a few donors, at roughly 25-65%. It remained unclear whether the expanded NKG2C-expressing T cell clones were specific for HCMV antigens. The eight sequenced donors were randomly selected healthy volunteers, three men and five women. HCMV-specific IgG was detected in serum with a commercial ELISA kit to determine HCMV serostatus. For roughly 6 donors, bulk peripheral blood T-cell repertoires were additionally sequenced from unsorted PBMC. MIGEC was used to demultiplex reads and group reads by UMI, and MiTCR was used to assemble and quantify clonotypes. Only TCR cDNA sequences supported by at least two reads were kept to exclude erroneous sequences. The tcR package was used for downstream repertoire analysis, and clonotypes were matched between fractions using CDR3 nucleotide sequence together with V segment. Antigen specificity was annotated against VDJdb with VDJmatch, allowing one amino acid substitution in CDR3.

The sequenced sample consisted of PBMCs. The chain couples TRBV29-1 to TRBJ1-2, with TRBD1 as a weak D call on 5 bases. This receptor was identified in a woman younger than 30 in good health. The nucleotides are TGCAGCGTTGAGGGGCGTCGCGGCTACACCTTC. The translation is CSVEGRRGYTF.